Listed below are T cell receptor beta chains from one sample, sequenced in a study of OX40 agonist ivuxolimab in advanced cancers. The table came from immunoSEQ multiplex PCR; TCRdb's copy has only in-frame clones and leaves some out. Altogether around 14,000 clones are present, under 80% being singletons, with the ten largest covering under 35%. Sequenced here: CD4+ or CD8+ T cells sorted from blood, sampled in a trial of the OX40 agonist ivuxolimab. The source is an adult with an advanced solid tumor such as melanoma, head and neck, liver or kidney cancer. Both conserved end residues are part of each CDR3. Fields, in order: D gene, J gene, clone size, V gene, CDR3 DNA, CDR3 protein. A D gene is named only where the DNA matches it firmly. Some rows have no size entry. The others give once, few or many, or a class for an expanded clone.

d_gene: NA; j_gene: TRBJ2-5; abundance: NA; v_gene: TRBV6-1; CDR3nt: TGTGCCAGCAGTGCCCTCGAAAGGGGTGAGGGGAGACAAGAGATCCAGTACTTC; CDR3aa: CASSALERGEGRQEIQYF
d_gene: TRBD2; j_gene: TRBJ2-1; abundance: NA; v_gene: TRBV11-2; CDR3nt: TGTGCCAGCAGCGCGCAAGGGAGGGGCTGGGTGGATGAGCAGTTCTTC; CDR3aa: CASSAQGRGWVDEQFF
d_gene: NA; j_gene: TRBJ2-7; abundance: once; v_gene: TRBV4-3; CDR3nt: TGCGCCACAGGAGGGCCCTACGAGCAGTACTTC; CDR3aa: CATGGPYEQYF
d_gene: NA; j_gene: TRBJ1-1; abundance: NA; v_gene: TRBV5-1; CDR3nt: TGCGCCAGCAGTCCAGGGAAGAACACTGAAGCTTTCTTT; CDR3aa: CASSPGKNTEAFF
d_gene: TRBD1; j_gene: TRBJ1-1; abundance: once; v_gene: TRBV27; CDR3nt: TGTGCCAGCAGTCCTTCTTCCGGGACAGGGAACACTGAAGCTTTCTTT; CDR3aa: CASSPSSGTGNTEAFF
d_gene: TRBD2; j_gene: TRBJ2-7; abundance: NA; v_gene: TRBV7-2; CDR3nt: TGTGCCAGCAGCTTAGCCCCTCTAGCGGGCTACGAGCAGTACTTC; CDR3aa: CASSLAPLAGYEQYF
d_gene: NA; j_gene: TRBJ2-7; abundance: NA; v_gene: TRBV7-9; CDR3nt: TGTGCCAGCAGCTTTGCCCTCGACGAGCAGTACTTC; CDR3aa: CASSFALDEQYF
d_gene: TRBD1; j_gene: TRBJ2-7; abundance: NA; v_gene: TRBV7-8; CDR3nt: TGTGCCAGCAGCGAGGACAGGGCCTACGAGCAGTACTTC; CDR3aa: CASSEDRAYEQYF
d_gene: NA; j_gene: TRBJ2-5; abundance: NA; v_gene: TRBV5-6; CDR3nt: TGTGCCAGCAGCTTGGAAGGTCTTAAGACCCAGTACTTC; CDR3aa: CASSLEGLKTQYF
d_gene: NA; j_gene: TRBJ2-2; abundance: NA; v_gene: TRBV2; CDR3nt: TGTGCCAGCACCACACCGGGCCAGGGGCCGAACACCGGGGAGCTGTTTTTT; CDR3aa: CASTTPGQGPNTGELFF
d_gene: NA; j_gene: TRBJ1-2; abundance: NA; v_gene: TRBV5-1; CDR3nt: TGCGCCAGCAGCGAGGTCGGAGGGGACTATGGCTACACCTTC; CDR3aa: CASSEVGGDYGYTF
d_gene: NA; j_gene: TRBJ2-7; abundance: NA; v_gene: TRBV27; CDR3nt: TGTGCCAGCAGTTTGTATCAGTCCTACGAGCAGTACTTC; CDR3aa: CASSLYQSYEQYF
d_gene: NA; j_gene: TRBJ2-7; abundance: once; v_gene: TRBV7-9; CDR3nt: TGTGCCAGCAGCCTCTCGGGAGTAGGGGGCTCCTACGAGCAGTACTTC; CDR3aa: CASSLSGVGGSYEQYF
d_gene: NA; j_gene: TRBJ2-7; abundance: medium-sized; v_gene: TRBV10-1; CDR3nt: TGCGCCAGCAGTTCCGGGACGGCGCGGGAGCAGTACTTC; CDR3aa: CASSSGTAREQYF
d_gene: NA; j_gene: TRBJ2-3; abundance: few; v_gene: TRBV7-9; CDR3nt: TGTGGCGGGGGCGTCACTAGCACAGATACGCAGTATTTT; CDR3aa: CGGGVTSTDTQYF
d_gene: NA; j_gene: TRBJ2-3; abundance: NA; v_gene: TRBV19; CDR3nt: TGTGCCAGTAGTAGCCCCGAACTAGTTATAAACACAGATACGCAGTATTTT; CDR3aa: CASSSPELVINTDTQYF